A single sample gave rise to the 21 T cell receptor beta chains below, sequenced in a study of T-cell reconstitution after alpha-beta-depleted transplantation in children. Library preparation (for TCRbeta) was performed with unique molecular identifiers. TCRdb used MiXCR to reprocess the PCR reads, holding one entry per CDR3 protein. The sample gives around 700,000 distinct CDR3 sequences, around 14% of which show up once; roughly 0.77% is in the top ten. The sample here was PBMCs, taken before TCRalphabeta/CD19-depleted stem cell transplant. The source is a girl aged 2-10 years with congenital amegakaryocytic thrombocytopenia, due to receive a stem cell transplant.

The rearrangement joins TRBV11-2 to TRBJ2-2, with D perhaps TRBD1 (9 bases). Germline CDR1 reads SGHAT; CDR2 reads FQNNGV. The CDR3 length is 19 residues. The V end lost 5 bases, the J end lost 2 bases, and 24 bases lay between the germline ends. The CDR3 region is CASSRGDRVTSGNTGELFF. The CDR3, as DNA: TGTGCCAGCAGCCGCGGGGACAGGGTTACTAGCGGTAACACCGGGGAGCTGTTTTTT.

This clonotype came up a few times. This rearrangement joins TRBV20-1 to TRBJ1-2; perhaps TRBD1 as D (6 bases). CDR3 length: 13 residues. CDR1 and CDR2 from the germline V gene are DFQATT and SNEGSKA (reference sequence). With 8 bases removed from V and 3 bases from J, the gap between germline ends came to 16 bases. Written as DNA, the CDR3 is TGCAGTTCCCCCTCGGACAGCCACTATGGCTACACCTTC. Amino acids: CSSPSDSHYGYTF.

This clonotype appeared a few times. This CDR3 is CASSRRPSLNTEAFF. The DNA for the CDR3 is TGTGCCAGCAGTCGTCGCCCTAGCTTGAACACTGAAGCTTTCTTT. The chain employs TRBV27 and TRBJ1-1, with D unclear. The CDR3 spans 15 residues. CDR1 is MNHEY and CDR2 is SMNVEV in the germline V gene (reference sequence). Trimming took 5 bases from V and 0 from J, leaving 13 bases between them.

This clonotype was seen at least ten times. The CDR3 coding sequence is TGTGCCAGCAGCTTAAGTGCGGGTATAGAGACCCAGTACTTC. As protein: CASSLSAGIETQYF. The rearrangement uses TRBV7-3 and TRBJ2-5; weak D call: TRBD2 (5 bases). Germline V gene lookup returns CDR1 SGHTA and CDR2 FQGTGA. This CDR3 is built from 14 residues. V dropped 1 base and J dropped 4 bases, with 10 bases sitting between them.

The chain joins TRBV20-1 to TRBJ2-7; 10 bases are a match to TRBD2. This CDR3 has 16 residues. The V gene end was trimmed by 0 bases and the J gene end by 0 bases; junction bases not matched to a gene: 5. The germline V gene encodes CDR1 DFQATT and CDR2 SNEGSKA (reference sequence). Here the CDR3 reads CSAREPSGRASYEQYF. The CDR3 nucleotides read TGCAGTGCTAGAGAACCGAGCGGGAGGGCCTCCTACGAGCAGTACTTC.

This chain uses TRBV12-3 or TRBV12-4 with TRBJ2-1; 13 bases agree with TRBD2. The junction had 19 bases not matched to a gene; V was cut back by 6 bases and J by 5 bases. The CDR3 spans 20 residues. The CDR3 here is CASRCPAGTSGIGLNNEQFF. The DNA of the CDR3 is TGTGCCAGCAGATGCCCCGCCGGGACTAGCGGGATTGGGCTTAACAATGAGCAGTTCTTC.

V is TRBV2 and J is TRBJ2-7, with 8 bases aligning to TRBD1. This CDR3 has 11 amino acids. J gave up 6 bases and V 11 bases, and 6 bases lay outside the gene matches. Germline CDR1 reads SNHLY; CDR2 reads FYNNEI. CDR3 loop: CAVGQGLEQYF. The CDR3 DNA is TGTGCCGTTGGACAGGGCCTCGAGCAGTACTTC.

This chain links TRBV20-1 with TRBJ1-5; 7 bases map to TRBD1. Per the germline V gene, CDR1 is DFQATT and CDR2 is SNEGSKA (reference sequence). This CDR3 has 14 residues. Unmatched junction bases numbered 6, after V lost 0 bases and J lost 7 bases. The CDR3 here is CSARDGRGRQPQHF. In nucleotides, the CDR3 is TGCAGTGCTAGAGATGGGAGGGGGCGACAGCCCCAGCATTTT.

The CDR3 coding sequence is TGCGCCAGCAGCTTGGCCATGGTCCCAAATACGCAGTATTTT. Protein product: CASSLAMVPNTQYF. The chain couples TRBV5-1 to TRBJ2-3, with D hard to call. The CDR3 contains 14 residues. Germline loops: CDR1 SGHRS, CDR2 YFSETQ. The V and J ends lost 0 bases and 7 bases respectively, with 12 bases between them. Filled out from reference TRBV5-1 and TRBJ2-3, the complete variable domain reads KAGVTQTPRYLIKTRGQQVTLSCSPISGHRSVSWYQQTPGQGLQFLFEYFSETQRNKGNFPGRFSGRQFSNSRSEMNVSTLELGDSALYLCASSLAMVPNTQYFGPGTRLTVL.

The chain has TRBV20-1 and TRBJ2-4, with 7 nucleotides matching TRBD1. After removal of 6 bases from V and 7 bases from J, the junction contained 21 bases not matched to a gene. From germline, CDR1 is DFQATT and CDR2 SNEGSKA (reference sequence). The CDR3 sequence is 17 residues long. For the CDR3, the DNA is TGCAGTGCCGAAAAGGGGGACCTAACAGGGGCGGAGAACATTCAGTACTTC. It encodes CSAEKGDLTGAENIQYF.

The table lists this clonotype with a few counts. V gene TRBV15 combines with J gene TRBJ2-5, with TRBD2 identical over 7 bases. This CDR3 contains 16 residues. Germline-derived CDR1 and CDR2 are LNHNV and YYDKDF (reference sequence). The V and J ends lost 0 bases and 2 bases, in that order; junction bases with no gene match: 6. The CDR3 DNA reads TGTGCCACCAGCAGAGATATTGCGGGGGAGCAAGAGACCCAGTACTTC. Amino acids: CATSRDIAGEQETQYF.

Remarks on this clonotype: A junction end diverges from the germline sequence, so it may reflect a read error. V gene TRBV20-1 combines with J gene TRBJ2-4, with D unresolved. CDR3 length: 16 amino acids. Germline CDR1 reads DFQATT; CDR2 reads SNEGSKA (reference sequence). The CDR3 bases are TGCTGTGCTAGAGAGCAATTGGGTATTCAAATGGACATTCAGTACTTC. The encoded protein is CCAREQLGIQMDIQYF.

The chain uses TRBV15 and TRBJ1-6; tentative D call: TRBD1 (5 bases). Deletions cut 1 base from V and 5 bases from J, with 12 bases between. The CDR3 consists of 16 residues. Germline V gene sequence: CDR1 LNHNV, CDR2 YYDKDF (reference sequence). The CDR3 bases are TGTGCCACCAGCAGAGGGCGGGGGGACCATAATTCACCCCTCCACTTT. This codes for CATSRGRGDHNSPLHF.

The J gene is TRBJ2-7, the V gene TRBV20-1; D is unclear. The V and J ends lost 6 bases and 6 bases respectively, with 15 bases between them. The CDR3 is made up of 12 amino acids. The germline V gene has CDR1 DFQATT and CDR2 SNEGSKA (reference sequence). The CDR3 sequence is CSARTLWGEQYF. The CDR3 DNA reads TGCAGTGCCAGGACGCTTTGGGGCGAGCAGTACTTC.

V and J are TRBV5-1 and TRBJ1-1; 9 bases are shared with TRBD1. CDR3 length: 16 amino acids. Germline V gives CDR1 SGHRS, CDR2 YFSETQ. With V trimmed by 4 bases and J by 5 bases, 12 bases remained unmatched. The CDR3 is CASSRGLGQGDTEAFF. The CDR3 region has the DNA TGCGCCAGCAGCAGGGGGCTGGGACAGGGAGATACTGAAGCTTTCTTT.

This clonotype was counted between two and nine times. The CDR3 protein is CSARRDLYEQYF. CDR3 DNA sequence: TGCAGTGCTAGGCGGGATCTCTACGAGCAGTACTTC. V and J are TRBV20-1 and TRBJ2-7; a possible D gene is TRBD2 (6 bases). The CDR3 totals 12 residues. The ends were cut back, 3 bases at V and 3 bases at J, with 9 bases in the middle. Germline V lookup: CDR1 DFQATT, CDR2 SNEGSKA (reference sequence).

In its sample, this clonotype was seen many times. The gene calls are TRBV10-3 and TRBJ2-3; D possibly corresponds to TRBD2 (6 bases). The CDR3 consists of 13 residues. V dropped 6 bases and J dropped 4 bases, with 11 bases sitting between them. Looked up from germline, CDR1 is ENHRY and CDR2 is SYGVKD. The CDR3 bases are TGTGCCATCAGCGGGGGATCGGCAGATACGCAGTATTTT. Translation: CAISGGSADTQYF.

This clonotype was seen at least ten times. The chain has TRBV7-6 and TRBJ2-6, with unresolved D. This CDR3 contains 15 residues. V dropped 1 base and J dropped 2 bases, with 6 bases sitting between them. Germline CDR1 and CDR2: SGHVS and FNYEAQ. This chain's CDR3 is CASSLVFTGANVLTF. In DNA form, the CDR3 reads TGTGCCAGCAGCTTAGTATTCACTGGGGCCAACGTCCTGACTTTC.

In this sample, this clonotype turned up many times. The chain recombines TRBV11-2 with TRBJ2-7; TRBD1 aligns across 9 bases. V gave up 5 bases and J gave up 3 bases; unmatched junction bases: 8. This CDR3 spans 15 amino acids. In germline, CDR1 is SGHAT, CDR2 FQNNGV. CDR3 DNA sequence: TGTGCCAGCAGCCTATTCCGGGACAGGGACTACGAGCAGTACTTC. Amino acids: CASSLFRDRDYEQYF. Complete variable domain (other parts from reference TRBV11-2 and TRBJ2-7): EAGVAQSPRYKIIEKRQSVAFWCNPISGHATLYWYQQILGQGPKLLIQFQNNGVVDDSQLPKDRFSAERLKGVDSTLKIQPAKLEDSAVYLCASSLFRDRDYEQYFGPGTRLTVT.

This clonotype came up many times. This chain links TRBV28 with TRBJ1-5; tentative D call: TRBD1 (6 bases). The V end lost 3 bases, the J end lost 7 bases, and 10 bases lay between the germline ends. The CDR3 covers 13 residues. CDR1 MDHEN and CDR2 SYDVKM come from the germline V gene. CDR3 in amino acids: CASSFQGLQPQHF. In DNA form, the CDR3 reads TGTGCCAGCAGTTTCCAGGGGTTGCAGCCCCAGCATTTT.

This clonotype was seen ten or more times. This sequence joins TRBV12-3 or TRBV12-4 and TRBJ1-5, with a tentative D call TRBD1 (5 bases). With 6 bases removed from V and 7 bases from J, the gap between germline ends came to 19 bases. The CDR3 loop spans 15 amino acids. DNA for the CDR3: TGTGCCAGCAGCCATCGTAGGCAGGGCGGGCAGCCCCAGCATTTT. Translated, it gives CASSHRRQGGQPQHF.